This TCR beta chain was profiled in a study of blood T cell repertoires in COVID-19. Across the whole study: Acute-phase and convalescent COVID-19 samples originated in the United States, Italy and Spain.

Assay: immunoSEQ multiplex PCR; the TCRdb copy retains only in-frame clones and omits some. The sample includes around 180,000 clones, more than 65% seen only once; the top ten take roughly a tenth. The sample was peripheral blood. The receptor was isolated from a woman older than 75 with active or convalescent COVID-19.

CDR3 sequence: CASSKSQATGNTIYF. CDR3 coding DNA: TGTGCCAGCAGCAAAAGCCAGGCTACTGGAAACACCATATATTTT. The rearrangement uses TRBV21-1 and TRBJ1-3; no DNA check was done on the table's D call, TRBD1. TRBV21-1 is listed as a pseudogene. CDR3 length: 15 amino acids.